These T cell receptor beta chains were read from a single sample in a study of blood T cell repertoires in COVID-19. The table came from immunoSEQ multiplex PCR; TCRdb's copy has only in-frame clones and leaves some out. This sample has more than 150,000 clones, with roughly nine tenths found just once. The source material was peripheral blood. The receptors here all came from a man aged 70-80 years with active or convalescent COVID-19. The CDR3 runs from the conserved cysteine through the conserved F or W. The D gene is left open where the match is weak. Rows may omit the clone size; those that give it use once, few, many or a size class.

>-|TRBD2|TRBV5-1|TRBJ2-7
CASSSVGTNSYEQYF
TGCGCCAGCAGCTCGGTGGGGACTAACTCCTACGAGCAGTACTTC
>-|-|TRBV12-2|TRBJ1-1
CASRRLKTGLARRTEAFF
TGTGCAAGTCGCCGCCTCAAAACAGGGTTGGCCAGGAGAACTGAAGCTTTCTTT
>-|TRBD1|TRBV7-2|TRBJ1-2
CASSLSDRAYGYTF
TGTGCCAGCAGCTTATCGGACAGGGCCTATGGCTACACCTTC
>-|TRBD1|TRBV28|TRBJ1-2
CASSFPQGALDYGYTF
TGTGCCAGCAGTTTTCCCCAGGGGGCTCTTGACTATGGCTACACCTTC
>once|-|TRBV28|TRBJ1-2
CASKEATMNGYTF
TGTGCCAGCAAGGAGGCCACAATGAATGGCTACACCTTC
>-|TRBD2|TRBV30|TRBJ2-3
CAWSYWAGVTDTQYF
TGTGCCTGGAGCTACTGGGCGGGGGTCACAGATACGCAGTATTTT
>-|TRBD2|TRBV7-2|TRBJ2-3
CASSPGGLKADTQYF
TGTGCCAGCAGCCCGGGGGGGCTTAAGGCAGATACGCAGTATTTT
>-|-|TRBV7-2|TRBJ1-2
CASSLENRARYTF
TGTGCCAGCAGCTTAGAGAACAGGGCTCGCTACACCTTC
>-|-|TRBV19|TRBJ2-3
CASNRGPLLHTDTQYF
TGTGCCAGTAATAGAGGCCCCTTACTGCACACAGATACGCAGTATTTT
>-|-|TRBV7-9|TRBJ1-3
CASSPPTGFGNTIYF
TGTGCCAGCAGCCCCCCAACAGGGTTTGGCAACACCATATATTTT
>-|-|TRBV7-2|TRBJ2-1
CASSLSSGVYNEQFF
TGTGCCAGCAGCTTATCGTCGGGAGTCTACAATGAGCAGTTCTTC
>-|-|TRBV7-9|TRBJ2-3
CASSSRMDTQYF
TGTGCCAGCAGCTCTAGGATGGATACGCAGTATTTT
>-|-|TRBV5-4|TRBJ2-5
CASSFQVQETQYF
TGTGCCAGCAGCTTCCAGGTGCAAGAGACCCAGTACTTC
>-|TRBD1|TRBV29-1|TRBJ2-3
CSVVVRGRTDTQYF
TGCAGCGTTGTTGTCAGGGGGCGCACAGATACGCAGTATTTT
>-|-|TRBV7-2|TRBJ1-1
CASSLVRLEATEAFF
TGTGCCAGCAGCTTAGTTCGGTTGGAGGCGACTGAAGCTTTCTTT